The clone carrying this T cell receptor beta chain was seen only a few times. V lost 5 bases, J lost 7 bases, and 3 bases stayed unmatched. The CDR3 is 13 amino acids. The germline V gene has CDR1 KGHSH and CDR2 LQKENI. The entry originates in a study of blood T cell repertoires in COVID-19. Some clones are missing from TCRdb's copy, which holds only in-frame ones; the method was immunoSEQ multiplex PCR. Counted here are around 500,000 clones, roughly nine tenths occurring once; the ten biggest clones make up under 9.5%. V and J are TRBV18 and TRBJ1-4, with 8 nucleotides matching TRBD1. The sample consisted of PBMCs or T cells enriched from blood (not recorded which). The source is a woman aged 55-69 years who had recovered from COVID-19. The CDR3 nucleotides are TGTGCCAGCTCATACGACAGGGGTGAAAAACTGTTTTTT. It yields the protein CASSYDRGEKLFF.